One and the same sample provided the 13 T cell receptor beta chains below, sequenced in a study of shared clonotypes between healthy human individuals. CD45RO-negative, CCR7-selected cells formed the naive CD8 fraction, which excluded terminally differentiated effector memory CD45RA+ cells. TCRdb's table, derived via immunoSEQ multiplex PCR, lists solely in-frame clones and lacks some. This sample carries approximately 740,000 clones, approximately 92% of them seen once, and the ten largest clones take less than 25%. The sequencing sample was made of naive CD8+ T cells sorted from blood. The receptors shown here come from a man under 40 in good health.

The chain is built from TRBV28 and TRBJ1-5; a possible D gene is TRBD1 (5 bases). The CDR3 is made up of 16 amino acids. CDR1 is MDHEN and CDR2 is SYDVKM in the germline V gene. Trimming removed 7 bases from V and 2 bases from J, with 18 bases in between. The CDR3 coding sequence is TGTGCCAGCACCGTGTGGACGGGACGGGGCAATCAGCCCCAGCATTTT. This sequence encodes CASTVWTGRGNQPQHF.

V gene TRBV27 combines with J gene TRBJ2-7; D call uncertain. V lost 7 bases to trimming and J lost 4 bases, with 14 bases between them. The germline V gene encodes CDR1 MNHEY and CDR2 SMNVEV (reference sequence). The CDR3 totals 13 residues. CDR3 sequence reads: CASKGSQTYEQYF. In DNA, the CDR3 is TGTGCCAGCAAAGGGTCTCAGACATACGAGCAGTACTTC.

This chain joins TRBV7-9 and TRBJ2-3; D is possibly TRBD2 (7 bases). Per the germline V gene, CDR1 is SEHNR and CDR2 is FQNEAQ (reference sequence). V was cut by 8 bases and J by 4 bases, with 22 bases left in between. The CDR3 loop spans 16 amino acids. The CDR3 sequence is CASWRAEGGTPDTQYF. DNA of the CDR3: TGTGCCAGCTGGAGGGCGGAGGGGGGGACCCCAGATACGCAGTATTTT.

DNA of the CDR3: TGTGCCAGCCTGGATAGTAGCGTCCTGACTTTC. Protein product: CASLDSSVLTF. The rearrangement uses TRBV7-9 and TRBJ2-6, with no clear D. The germline V gene encodes CDR1 SEHNR and CDR2 FQNEAQ (reference sequence). CDR3 length: 11 amino acids. Trimming shortened V by 8 bases and J by 12 bases, and 11 bases separated the two germline ends.

V usage is TRBV28 and J usage is TRBJ1-2, with 7 bases matching TRBD1. V lost 7 bases to trimming and J lost 3 bases; unmatched junction nucleotides: 5. Germline CDR1 reads MDHEN; CDR2 reads SYDVKM. CDR3 length: 13 amino acids. The CDR3 sequence: CASTLTGYYGYTF. Written as DNA, the CDR3 is TGTGCCAGCACCTTGACAGGGTACTATGGCTACACCTTC.

In this sample, this clone turned up a few times. The chain is built from TRBV28 and TRBJ2-7; D call uncertain. V was cut by 10 bases and J by 0 bases, with 13 bases left in between. The CDR3 is 13 residues long. Germline V lookup: CDR1 MDHEN, CDR2 SYDVKM. CDR3 residues: CATCLDNSYEQYF. In nucleotides, the CDR3 is TGTGCCACCTGTCTAGACAACTCCTACGAGCAGTACTTC.

This chain uses TRBV7-9 with TRBJ2-5; 7 bases fit TRBD2. The CDR3 loop spans 15 amino acids. Germline lookup yields CDR1 SEHNR and CDR2 FQNEAQ (reference sequence). The ends lost 2 bases at V and 4 bases at J; junction bases unmatched: 7. CDR3 protein: CASSLLPGRAETQYF. CDR3 bases: TGTGCCAGCAGCTTATTACCGGGGAGGGCAGAGACCCAGTACTTC.

The V and J genes are TRBV11-2 and TRBJ2-1; D remains unclear. The CDR3 sequence is 14 residues long. The V and J ends lost 0 bases and 6 bases respectively, with 9 bases between them. Germline assignment: CDR1 SGHAT and CDR2 FQNNGV. The CDR3 nucleotides read TGTGCCAGCAGCTTAGAAGGTTGGCGCAATGAGCAGTTCTTC. Protein: CASSLEGWRNEQFF.

The CDR3 region has the DNA TGTGCCATTGCCAATACCCCCTCCGGTGAGCAGTTCTTC. Protein product: CAIANTPSGEQFF. This rearrangement joins TRBV10-3 to TRBJ2-1; D unclear. Germline V gives CDR1 ENHRY, CDR2 SYGVKD. The CDR3 runs 13 residues. Between the trimmed V and J ends, which lost 9 bases and 9 bases, there was a span of 18 bases.

The chain combines TRBV5-4 with TRBJ2-3; the match to TRBD2 covers 10 bases. With V trimmed by 4 bases and J by 2 bases, 7 bases remained unmatched. Germline values: CDR1 SGHNT, CDR2 YYREEE (reference sequence). The CDR3 sequence is 16 residues long. This CDR3 is CASSLWTSGATDTQYF. The CDR3 DNA reads TGTGCCAGCAGCCTCTGGACTAGCGGAGCCACAGATACGCAGTATTTT.

The J gene is TRBJ2-2, the V gene TRBV28; D uncertain. Trimming left V 3 bases short and J 5 bases short, with 19 bases between. The CDR3 is 17 amino acids. From germline, CDR1 is MDHEN and CDR2 SYDVKM. CDR3 region: CASSFFGTFYSTGELFF. CDR3 sequence (DNA): TGTGCCAGCAGTTTCTTCGGAACTTTTTATTCAACCGGGGAGCTGTTTTTT.

This clone was picked up one time. This chain connects TRBV11-3 to TRBJ2-2; D is possibly TRBD2 (5 bases). The germline gives CDR1 SGHNT, CDR2 YENEEA. Trimming stripped 1 base from V and 2 bases from J, with 11 bases between. This CDR3 spans 16 amino acids. The CDR3 nucleotides read TGTGCCAGCAGCTTAGGTTCCAGGACTAACACCGGGGAGCTGTTTTTT. Its translation: CASSLGSRTNTGELFF.

The V call is TRBV19, the J call TRBJ1-4; a possible D gene is TRBD1 (5 bases). In germline, CDR1 is LNHDA, CDR2 SQIVND (reference sequence). V lost 5 bases to trimming and J lost 7 bases, with 11 bases between them. This CDR3 region has 13 residues. The CDR3 nucleotides read TGTGCCAGTAGTTGGTCAGGGATTGAAAAACTGTTTTTT. Amino acids: CASSWSGIEKLFF.